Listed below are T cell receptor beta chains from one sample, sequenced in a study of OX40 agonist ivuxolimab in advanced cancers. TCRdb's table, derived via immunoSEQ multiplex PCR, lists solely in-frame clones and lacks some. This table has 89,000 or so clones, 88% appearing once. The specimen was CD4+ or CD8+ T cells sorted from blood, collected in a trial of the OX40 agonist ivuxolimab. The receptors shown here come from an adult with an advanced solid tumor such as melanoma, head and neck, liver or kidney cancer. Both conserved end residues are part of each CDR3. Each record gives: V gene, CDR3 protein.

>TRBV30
CAWSAASGISKQYF
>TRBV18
CASSLPGLAVHTQYF
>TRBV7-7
CASSPGPGSAGGPYEQYF
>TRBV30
CAWSWGEATQYF
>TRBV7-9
CASSLGMNYGYTF
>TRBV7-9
CASSLASSGNTIYF
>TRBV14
CASSQDWGGRASSYEQYF
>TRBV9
CASSVDWNTEAFF
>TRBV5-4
CASSREGLSTDTQYF
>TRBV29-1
CSVCHSGRALDEQFF
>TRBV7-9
CASSLRGEDEKLFF
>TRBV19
CASSIEGVEYGYTF
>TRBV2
CASSVQPETQYF
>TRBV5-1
CASSLTVGNTIYF
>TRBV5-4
CASSLSLGGGETQYF
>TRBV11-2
CASSSRGSGANVLTF
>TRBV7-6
CASSPSQETQYF
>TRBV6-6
CASRSGSWFFNEQFF
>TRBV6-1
CASSERKWGYEQFF
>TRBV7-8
CASSSSAARSGNTIYF
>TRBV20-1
CSASGRNEQFF
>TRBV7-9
CASSHGQGGTGELFF
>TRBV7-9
CASSLYGFTGQYF
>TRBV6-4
CASSRTRDGEQFF
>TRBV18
CASSENTGELFF
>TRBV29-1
CSVIRRNRQETQYF
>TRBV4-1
CASSQSEDTDTQYF
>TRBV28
CASRVSRVGGELFF
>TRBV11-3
CASSLGRRSGELFF
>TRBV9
CASSSRELSRGVYEQYF
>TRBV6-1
CASRLGTSEYEQYF
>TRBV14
CASSPSPSGYYEQYF
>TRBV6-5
CASSYSQGIGYTF
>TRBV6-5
CASSYSRTMNTGELFF
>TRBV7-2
CASRTGGQGLYEQYF
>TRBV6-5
CASSYSRQETQYF
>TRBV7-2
CASSSPRLAGREQYF
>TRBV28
CASSSNFFSGNTIYF
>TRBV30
CAWSPDRDYEQYF
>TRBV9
CASSVADWETQYF
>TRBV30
CAQRTDGYGYTF
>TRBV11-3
CASSQGQGSTGELFF
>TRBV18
CASSPPTGPQETQYF
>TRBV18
CASSAGTGGYEQYF
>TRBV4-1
CASSQDWGRGYTF
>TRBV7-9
CASSPGSGSTSGNTIYF
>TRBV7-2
CARTEINTDTQYF
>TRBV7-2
CASSFSASSGETQYF
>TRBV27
CASSSLSGSTDTQYF
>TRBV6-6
CATQRGGNEQYF
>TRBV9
CASSVDWDSIYEQYF
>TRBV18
CASSPLGGTFSTNEKLFF
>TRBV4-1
CASSPDGGGPHNEQFF
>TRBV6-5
CASSRSRDRGYEQYF
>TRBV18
CASSLRRSDGYTF